The present TCR beta chain was sequenced within a study of post-analysis software for immune sequencing data. Unique molecular identifiers tagged the TCR beta cDNA libraries. TCRdb called the PCR reads again in MiXCR, with one record for every CDR3 protein. Here the sample spans roughly 670,000 distinct CDR3 sequences, roughly three fifths being singletons. The source is a girl aged 2 to 10 with multiple sclerosis. Specimen: blood.

The DNA for the CDR3 is TGCGCCAGCACCATAGCGGGAGGTGGTTTCGGCACAGATACGCAGTATTTT. It specifies CASTIAGGGFGTDTQYF. The chain combines TRBV5-1 with TRBJ2-3; 10 bases map to TRBD2. The CDR3 extends over 17 amino acids. Germline CDR1 SGHRS, CDR2 YFSETQ. V gave up 6 bases and J gave up 1 base; unmatched junction bases: 11.